These 23 T cell receptor beta chains came from one sample sequenced in a study of resident and recirculating memory T cells in vitiligo. The protocol was immunoSEQ multiplex PCR, while the TCRdb copy is restricted to in-frame clones and leaves out a portion. The top ten hold 4.5% of the sample, which has about 45,000 clones, about 90% seen once. The sample comprised blood. The receptor set was obtained from a male donor with vitiligo.

The chain joins TRBV6-5 to TRBJ1-1, with TRBD1 as a possible D gene (5 bases). CDR3 length: 13 residues. Germline assignment: CDR1 MNHEY and CDR2 SVGAGI. V was cut by 1 base and J by 5 bases, with 8 bases left in between. The CDR3 coding sequence is TGTGCCAGCAGTTACTTCGGGGGGACTGAAGCTTTCTTT. Amino acid sequence: CASSYFGGTEAFF.

This chain uses TRBV5-4 with TRBJ2-7, with D tentatively TRBD2 (5 bases). The CDR3 sequence is 15 residues long. Deletions cut 1 base from V and 0 bases from J, with 11 bases between. CDR1 SGHNT and CDR2 YYREEE come from the germline V gene (reference sequence). The CDR3 protein is CASSLMDSRSYEQYF. The CDR3 nucleotides read TGTGCCAGCAGCTTGATGGACTCCCGCTCCTACGAGCAGTACTTC.

V usage is TRBV9 and J usage is TRBJ2-5; maybe TRBD1 (6 bases). The germline V gene encodes CDR1 SGDLS and CDR2 YYNGEE. This CDR3 spans 17 amino acids. V lost 3 bases to trimming and J lost 3 bases, with 21 bases between them. The CDR3 region has the DNA TGTGCCAGCAGCGGAGGGGGTAACTGGGGATCCGAAGAGACCCAGTACTTC. The encoded protein is CASSGGGNWGSEETQYF.

This chain joins TRBV19 and TRBJ1-2, with D uncertain. The V end was cut by 7 bases, the J end by 8 bases, with 20 bases between. CDR3 length: 14 residues. In germline, CDR1 is LNHDA, CDR2 SQIVND (reference sequence). CDR3 region: CASNYGRELRGYTF. CDR3 nucleotide sequence: TGTGCCAGTAATTACGGGCGGGAGCTGCGGGGCTACACCTTC.

The rearrangement uses TRBV6-1 and TRBJ1-5; D uncertain. This CDR3 spans 16 amino acids. Trimming pared 3 bases from V and 3 bases from J, leaving 15 bases between. Germline values: CDR1 MNHNS, CDR2 SASEGT. The CDR3 loop reads CASSDKERLPNQPQHF. The CDR3 nucleotides read TGTGCCAGCAGTGATAAGGAGCGACTTCCCAATCAGCCCCAGCATTTT.

V and J are TRBV5-5 and TRBJ1-1; TRBD1 aligns across 7 bases. The CDR3 covers 15 residues. V trimming: 2 bases; J trimming: 5 bases; junction bases outside the gene matches: 9. Per the germline V gene, CDR1 is SGHKS and CDR2 is YYEKEE (reference sequence). The CDR3 coding sequence is TGTGCCAGCAGCTTTGGCCACAGGGGTTTGACTGAAGCTTTCTTT. Protein sequence: CASSFGHRGLTEAFF.

This sequence joins TRBV19 and TRBJ1-6; D remains ambiguous. Germline values: CDR1 LNHDA, CDR2 SQIVND (reference sequence). The germline V and J ends were trimmed by 5 bases and 4 bases, with 15 bases remaining between them. The CDR3 totals 16 residues. CDR3 DNA sequence: TGTGCCAGTAGTTCGAGGGTCTCGGGTTATAATTCACCCCTCCACTTT. Protein sequence: CASSSRVSGYNSPLHF.

In this sample, this clone turned up once. The genes are TRBV18 and TRBJ2-5; a possible D gene is TRBD2 (6 bases). This CDR3 is built from 17 residues. Germline values: CDR1 KGHSH, CDR2 LQKENI. V shed 3 bases and J shed 0 bases, with 17 bases lying between them. The CDR3 loop is CASSPWTTMGYQETQYF. In DNA form, the CDR3 reads TGTGCCAGCTCACCGTGGACTACAATGGGGTACCAAGAGACCCAGTACTTC.

This clone has a single count. This sequence joins TRBV19 and TRBJ1-2; 7 bases are a match to TRBD1. Per the germline V gene, CDR1 is LNHDA and CDR2 is SQIVND (reference sequence). After removal of 4 bases from V and 4 bases from J, the junction contained 3 bases not matched to a gene. The CDR3 length is 13 residues. For the CDR3, the DNA is TGTGCCAGTAGTAAGGGACAGAGCTATGGCTACACCTTC. It yields the protein CASSKGQSYGYTF.

V is TRBV6-5 and J is TRBJ2-5; 8 bases agree with TRBD2. This CDR3 has 16 residues. Germline-derived CDR1 and CDR2 are MNHEY and SVGAGI. The ends lost 4 bases at V and 5 bases at J; junction bases unmatched: 12. The CDR3 sequence is CASSSLSGGRGETQYF. The DNA of the CDR3 is TGTGCCAGCAGTTCTCTGAGCGGGGGAAGAGGGGAGACCCAGTACTTC.

The chain links TRBV6-1 to TRBJ1-1; D remains ambiguous. The germline V gene has CDR1 MNHNS and CDR2 SASEGT. This CDR3 region has 14 residues. V was pared by 7 bases and J by 5 bases, with 17 bases between. The CDR3 DNA sequence: TGTGCCAGCACCCCTTGGAGAGGGAGGACTGAAGCTTTCTTT. This sequence encodes CASTPWRGRTEAFF.

The V call is TRBV19, the J call TRBJ1-4; 8 nucleotides line up with TRBD1. Looked up from germline, CDR1 is LNHDA and CDR2 is SQIVND (reference sequence). This CDR3 has 16 amino acids. J lost 8 bases, V lost 1 base, and 9 bases had no gene match. The CDR3 reads CASSIGGQAISEKLFF. The CDR3 nucleotides are TGTGCCAGTAGTATAGGGGGACAGGCGATTTCCGAAAAACTGTTTTTT. Complete variable domain (other parts from reference TRBV19 and TRBJ1-4): DGGITQSPKYLFRKEGQNVTLSCEQNLNHDAMYWYRQDPGQGLRLIYYSQIVNDFQKGDIAEGYSVSREKKESFPLTVTSAQKNPTAFYLCASSIGGQAISEKLFFGSGTQLSVL.

The chain links TRBV10-3 to TRBJ2-1, with D unclear. The CDR3 runs to 19 residues. CDR1 is ENHRY and CDR2 is SYGVKD in the germline V gene. The germline V and J ends were trimmed by 0 bases and 0 bases, with 18 bases remaining between them. The chain's CDR3 is CAISESLMPIISSYNEQFF. The CDR3 DNA follows: TGTGCCATCAGTGAGTCCCTAATGCCGATCATTAGCTCCTACAATGAGCAGTTCTTC.

This chain connects TRBV9 to TRBJ1-3; D might be TRBD1 (5 bases). The CDR3 extends over 15 amino acids. V was pared by 3 bases and J by 3 bases, with 13 bases between. Germline CDR1 reads SGDLS; CDR2 reads YYNGEE. CDR3 region: CASSETQGFGNTIYF. For the CDR3, the DNA is TGTGCCAGCAGCGAGACTCAGGGTTTTGGAAACACCATATATTTT.

The chain combines TRBV15 with TRBJ2-2, with D perhaps matching TRBD2 (5 bases). Germline V gene lookup returns CDR1 LNHNV and CDR2 YYDKDF (reference sequence). The V end was cut by 5 bases, the J end by 2 bases, with 12 bases between. CDR3 length equals 15 residues. CDR3 DNA sequence: TGTGCCACCAGCCCAAGAGGAGGTAACACCGGGGAGCTGTTTTTT. Translation: CATSPRGGNTGELFF. The full variable domain, with the rest looked up from reference TRBV15 and TRBJ2-2, is DAMVIQNPRYQVTQFGKPVTLSCSQTLNHNVMYWYQQKSSQAPKLLFHYYDKDFNNEADTPDNFQSRRPNTSFCFLDIRSPGLGDTAMYLCATSPRGGNTGELFFGEGSRLTVL.

The J gene is TRBJ1-3, the V gene TRBV19; D unclear. The V and J ends lost 8 bases and 0 bases respectively, with 11 bases between them. The V gene's germline CDR1 is LNHDA and CDR2 SQIVND (reference sequence). CDR3 length: 14 amino acids. CDR3: CASRGTHSGNTIYF. CDR3 sequence (DNA): TGTGCCAGTCGGGGAACCCACTCTGGAAACACCATATATTTT.

As DNA, the CDR3 is TGCAGCGTTGCGGGGTACTATGGCTACACCTTC. It encodes CSVAGYYGYTF. The chain carries TRBV29-1 and TRBJ1-2; D uncertain. The CDR3 is 11 amino acids. V was cut by 4 bases and J by 3 bases, with 6 bases left in between. Germline CDR1 is SQVTM and CDR2 is ANQGSEA. Using reference TRBV29-1 and TRBJ1-2 for the parts outside the CDR3, the full variable domain is SAVISQKPSRDICQRGTSLTIQCQVDSQVTMMFWYRQQPGQSLTLIATANQGSEATYESGFVIDKFPISRPNLTFSTLTVSNMSPEDSSIYLCSVAGYYGYTFGSGTRLTVV.

The gene calls are TRBV11-1 and TRBJ2-5; the D gene is possibly TRBD2 (6 bases). Trimming left V 2 bases short and J 1 base short, with 8 bases between. This CDR3 region has 14 residues. CDR1 SGHAT and CDR2 FQDESV come from the germline V gene (reference sequence). CDR3 nucleotide sequence: TGTGCCAGCAGCTTAAGGGACTTCCAAGAGACCCAGTACTTC. Protein: CASSLRDFQETQYF.

The chain recombines TRBV5-4 with TRBJ2-7; TRBD1 matches 9 bases. After removal of 4 bases from V and 3 bases from J, the junction contained 2 bases not matched to a gene. The CDR3 has 13 residues. CDR1 and CDR2 from the germline V gene are SGHNT and YYREEE (reference sequence). The CDR3 sequence: CASSRDRVYEQYF. The CDR3 coding sequence is TGTGCCAGCAGCCGGGACAGGGTCTACGAGCAGTACTTC.

The gene calls are TRBV19 and TRBJ1-2; no definite D call. Germline assignment: CDR1 LNHDA and CDR2 SQIVND (reference sequence). The CDR3 length is 14 residues. The V gene lost 6 bases and the J gene lost 7 bases, with 18 bases spanning the gap. CDR3 residues: CASSPNSPLVGYTF. CDR3 DNA: TGTGCCAGTAGCCCTAATAGCCCCCTGGTTGGCTACACCTTC.

The chain carries TRBV19 and TRBJ1-1; a weak D match, TRBD1 (5 bases). This CDR3 has 13 residues. Germline CDR1 LNHDA, CDR2 SQIVND (reference sequence). Trimming pared 5 bases from V and 4 bases from J, leaving 11 bases between. CDR3 loop: CASSPRVSTEAFF. The CDR3 DNA reads as TGTGCCAGTAGTCCCAGGGTGAGCACTGAAGCTTTCTTT.

The chain has TRBV18 and TRBJ2-2, with 7 bases matching TRBD1. The V gene's germline CDR1 is KGHSH and CDR2 LQKENI. There are 16 residues in the CDR3. V dropped 1 base and J dropped 2; count of bases not matched to a gene: 4. CDR3 nucleotide sequence: TGTGCCAGCTCACCACTTGGGACAGTTAACACCGGGGAGCTGTTTTTT. Translated: CASSPLGTVNTGELFF.

This clone was found a few times. The chain uses TRBV5-1 and TRBJ1-2, with no clear D. Germline loops: CDR1 SGHRS, CDR2 YFSETQ. V lost 2 bases, J lost 10 bases, and 9 bases lay in between. The CDR3 sequence is 11 residues long. CDR3 DNA: TGCGCCAGCAGCTTCGCAGAGGACTACACCTTC. It translates to CASSFAEDYTF.